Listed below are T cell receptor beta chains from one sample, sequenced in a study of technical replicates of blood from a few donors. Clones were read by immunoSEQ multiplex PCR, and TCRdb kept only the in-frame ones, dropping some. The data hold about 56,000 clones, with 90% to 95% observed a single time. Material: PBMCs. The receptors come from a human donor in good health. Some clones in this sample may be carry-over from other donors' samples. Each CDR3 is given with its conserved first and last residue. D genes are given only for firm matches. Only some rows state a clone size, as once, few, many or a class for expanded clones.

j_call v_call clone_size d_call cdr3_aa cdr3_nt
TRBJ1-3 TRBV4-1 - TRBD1 CASSQWDSSSGNTIYF TGCGCCAGCAGCCAATGGGACAGCAGCTCTGGAAACACCATATATTTT
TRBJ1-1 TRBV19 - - CASSTGDTATEAFF TGTGCCAGTAGTACTGGGGACACGGCTACTGAAGCTTTCTTT
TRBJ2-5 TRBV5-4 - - CASSLDFQETQYF TGTGCCAGCAGCTTGGACTTCCAAGAGACCCAGTACTTC
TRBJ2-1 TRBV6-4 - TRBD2 CASSDGVGGGPNEQFF TGTGCCAGCAGTGACGGGGTTGGCGGGGGGCCCAATGAGCAGTTCTTC
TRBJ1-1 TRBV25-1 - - CASRPGSGEGTEAFF TGTGCCAGCAGGCCCGGATCGGGGGAAGGGACTGAAGCTTTCTTT
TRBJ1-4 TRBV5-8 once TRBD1 CASSGGQRFEKLFF TGTGCCAGCAGCGGGGGACAGAGATTTGAAAAACTGTTTTTT
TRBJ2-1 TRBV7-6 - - CASSFGGPYNEQFF TGTGCCAGCAGCTTCGGGGGGCCCTACAATGAGCAGTTCTTC
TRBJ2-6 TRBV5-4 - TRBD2 CASSLGLAGGRSGANVLTF TGTGCCAGCAGCTTGGGACTAGCGGGGGGCCGCTCTGGGGCCAACGTCCTGACTTTC
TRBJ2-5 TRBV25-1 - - CASSHPRTIQETQYF TGTGCCAGCAGTCACCCCCGGACTATTCAAGAGACCCAGTACTTC
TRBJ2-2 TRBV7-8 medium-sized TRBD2 CASSKLGRVNTGELFF TGTGCCAGCAGCAAACTCGGGAGGGTTAATACCGGGGAGCTGTTTTTT
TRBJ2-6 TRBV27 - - CASSSRLSGANVLTF TGTGCCAGCAGTTCCAGACTCTCTGGGGCCAACGTCCTGACTTTC
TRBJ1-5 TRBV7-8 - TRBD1 CASRLDGTGVGQPQHF TGTGCCAGCCGACTCGACGGGACAGGGGTGGGTCAGCCCCAGCATTTT